The 29 T cell receptor beta chains given below trace back to one sample, sequenced in a study of CD8 T cells in ankylosing spondylitis. TCRdb re-derived calls from the 5' RACE reads in MiXCR, one entry per CDR3 protein. The sample contains hundreds of thousands of distinct CDR3 sequences, roughly 24% of which appear only once. Sequencing input: blood, either unsorted or a sorted T cell fraction (not recorded which). The origin of the receptors is a male donor with ankylosing spondylitis or in good health (not recorded which).

The chain uses TRBV29-1 and TRBJ2-6, with D possibly TRBD1 on 5 matching bases. V gave up 4 bases and J gave up 2 bases, with 15 bases separating them. This CDR3 is 16 amino acids long. Germline V gene sequence: CDR1 SQVTM, CDR2 ANQGSEA. DNA of the CDR3: TGCAGCGTTGCGACAGTCACTATCCCTGGGGCCAACGTCCTGACTTTC. It translates to CSVATVTIPGANVLTF.

This clonotype appeared many times. V and J are TRBV12-3 or TRBV12-4 and TRBJ1-3; D is undetermined. Trimming pared 2 bases from V and 4 bases from J, leaving 9 bases between. The CDR3 is made up of 14 amino acids. The DNA of the CDR3 is TGTGCCAGCAGTTTAAGCGGGGTCGGAAACACCATATATTTT. As protein: CASSLSGVGNTIYF.

The J gene is TRBJ1-2, the V gene TRBV20-1; D is possibly TRBD1 (6 bases). V lost 6 bases and J lost 6, with 20 bases in between. Germline CDR1 is DFQATT and CDR2 is SNEGSKA (reference sequence). This CDR3 region has 14 residues. Here the CDR3 DNA reads TGCAGTGCCGGGGCCCGCAAGGGGGACCATGGCTACACCTTC. Translated, it gives CSAGARKGDHGYTF.

The chain recombines TRBV7-2 with TRBJ2-7, with D maybe TRBD2 (6 bases). V was cut by 5 bases and J by 4 bases, with 18 bases left in between. This CDR3 is built from 15 residues. Germline V gives CDR1 SGHTA, CDR2 FQGNSA. CDR3 DNA sequence: TGTGCCAGCAGCGACTGGCGGGAAGGGGCTTACGAGCAGTACTTC. As protein: CASSDWREGAYEQYF.

Only one count was recorded for this clonotype. A much larger clone differs from this one at a single base, so this may be a read error. DNA for the CDR3: TGTGCCAGCAGCGCCAGACAGGGTCGCTATGGCTTCACCTTC. Translated: CASSARQGRYGFTF. V usage is TRBV21-1 and J usage is TRBJ1-2; the table's D call of TRBD1 was not tested on the DNA. TRBV21-1 is a pseudogene segment. CDR3 length equals 14 residues.

This clonotype was recorded at least ten times. The chain employs TRBV15 and TRBJ1-5; D is unclear. Between the trimmed V and J ends, which lost 0 bases and 3 bases, there was a span of 9 bases. Germline loops: CDR1 LNHNV, CDR2 YYDKDF (reference sequence). The CDR3 contains 15 residues. The CDR3 DNA reads as TGTGCCACCAGCAGAGATTCTTGGACCAATCAGCCCCAGCATTTT. It translates to CATSRDSWTNQPQHF.

V usage is TRBV20-1 and J usage is TRBJ1-1; 7 nucleotides align to TRBD1. The CDR3 totals 15 residues. Germline V gives CDR1 DFQATT, CDR2 SNEGSKA (reference sequence). V lost 2 bases and J lost 4; bases outside the gene matches: 10. As DNA, the CDR3 is TGCAGTGCTAGATCCGGGGACAGACCTCTCACTGAAGCTTTCTTT. It yields the protein CSARSGDRPLTEAFF.

This clonotype has at least ten counts. The chain carries TRBV5-5 and TRBJ1-1, with D unclear. The ends were cut back, 1 base at V and 4 bases at J, with 17 bases in the middle. The CDR3 loop spans 16 amino acids. The germline V gene encodes CDR1 SGHKS and CDR2 YYEKEE (reference sequence). The CDR3 DNA is TGTGCCAGCAGCTTGATGTGGGTAAGCCCGATCACTGAAGCTTTCTTT. This translates into CASSLMWVSPITEAFF.

This clonotype was counted at least ten times. V is TRBV5-1 and J is TRBJ2-1; D is possibly TRBD2 (6 bases). The CDR3 extends over 15 amino acids. Trimming removed 0 bases from V and 2 bases from J, with 9 bases in between. The germline V gene has CDR1 SGHRS and CDR2 YFSETQ. In DNA form, the CDR3 reads TGCGCCAGCAGCTTGGTAGCGGAGACCTACAATGAGCAGTTCTTC. This translates into CASSLVAETYNEQFF.

The V call is TRBV12-3 or TRBV12-4, the J call TRBJ1-6; D ambiguous. The CDR3 consists of 12 residues. The V end lost 6 bases, the J end lost 10 bases, and 10 bases lay between the germline ends. CDR3 amino acids: CASSADQSPLHF. The CDR3 DNA reads as TGTGCCAGCAGCGCCGACCAGTCACCCCTCCACTTT.

The table lists this clonotype with many counts. The chain couples TRBV12-3 or TRBV12-4 to TRBJ1-6; D possibly corresponds to TRBD1 (5 bases). Trimming cost V 5 bases and J 7 bases, with 12 bases left between them. The CDR3 is 14 amino acids. CDR3 sequence reads: CASSPTVLNSPLHF. The CDR3 coding sequence is TGTGCCAGCAGTCCGACAGTTCTAAATTCACCCCTCCACTTT.

The sample holds one count of this clonotype. The chain combines TRBV20-1 with TRBJ2-7, with TRBD1 matching over 7 bases. The junction had 6 bases not matched to a gene; V was cut back by 8 bases and J by 2 bases. The CDR3 extends over 12 amino acids. CDR1 and CDR2 from the germline V gene are DFQATT and SNEGSKA (reference sequence). In DNA, the CDR3 is TGCAGTCAGGGACAGTCGCCCTACGAGCAGTACTTC. It translates to CSQGQSPYEQYF.

This rearrangement joins TRBV4-1 to TRBJ1-6, with D hard to call. The germline CDR1 and CDR2 sequences are MGHRA and YSYEKL. The CDR3 extends over 12 amino acids. With 1 base removed from V and 9 bases from J, the gap between germline ends came to 4 bases. CDR3 bases: TGCGCCAGCAGCCAAGTGGCTTCACCCCTCCACTTT. Translation: CASSQVASPLHF.

This clonotype was observed many times. CDR3 amino acids: CASSFILQGSTEAFF. CDR3 sequence (DNA): TGTGCCAGCAGCTTTATATTGCAGGGTTCCACTGAAGCTTTCTTT. The chain uses TRBV5-5 and TRBJ1-1; D may be TRBD1 (5 bases). Trimming took 2 bases from V and 4 from J, leaving 15 bases between them. This CDR3 comprises 15 residues. The germline V gene has CDR1 SGHKS and CDR2 YYEKEE (reference sequence).

The rearrangement uses TRBV13 and TRBJ1-3; D gene ambiguous. V was shortened by 1 base and J by 7 bases, with 8 bases between the two germline ends. Germline V gives CDR1 PRHDT, CDR2 FYEKMQ (reference sequence). CDR3 length: 13 residues. The chain's CDR3 is CASSLEGRNTIYF. DNA for the CDR3: TGTGCCAGCAGCTTAGAAGGTCGCAACACCATATATTTT.

In its sample, this clonotype was seen many times. This chain links TRBV5-1 with TRBJ2-5; D unclear. Gene TRBJ2-3 matches the end of the DNA better, so the J call may be wrong. CDR1 SGHRS and CDR2 YFSETQ come from the germline V gene. The CDR3 length is 12 residues. In DNA, the CDR3 is TGCGCCAGCAGCACCGGCTTGGAAACGCAGTATTTT. Encoded protein: CASSTGLETQYF.

This clonotype appeared many times. This chain uses TRBV7-9 with TRBJ2-5; D tentatively fits TRBD1 or TRBD2 (5 bases each). The V and J ends lost 1 base and 2 bases respectively, with 11 bases between them. The length of the CDR3 is 15 residues. The germline CDR1 and CDR2 sequences are SEHNR and FQNEAQ (reference sequence). This CDR3 is CASSLGQGRQETQYF. CDR3 nucleotides: TGTGCCAGCAGCTTAGGCCAGGGACGACAAGAGACCCAGTACTTC.

The rearrangement links TRBV20-1 to TRBJ1-4, with D hard to call. Between the trimmed V and J ends, which lost 3 bases and 3 bases, there was a span of 5 bases. The CDR3 runs to 12 residues. The germline V gene encodes CDR1 DFQATT and CDR2 SNEGSKA (reference sequence). The CDR3 region has the DNA TGCAGTGCTAGGGGTGCTAATGAAAAACTGTTTTTT. It yields the protein CSARGANEKLFF.

This clonotype came up many times. The chain has TRBV7-8 and TRBJ2-1; D is perhaps TRBD1 (7 bases). The CDR3 spans 15 residues. The V and J ends lost 6 bases and 7 bases respectively, with 19 bases between them. Germline loops: CDR1 SGHVS, CDR2 FQNEAQ. The CDR3 region is CASRPGGQGSNEQFF. CDR3 sequence (DNA): TGTGCCAGCAGACCAGGGGGGCAGGGGTCTAATGAGCAGTTCTTC.

The chain is built from TRBV12-5 and TRBJ1-2; 7 bases are shared with TRBD1. The CDR3 extends over 13 amino acids. Germline trimming cut 6 bases from V and 6 bases from J; bases unmatched to any gene: 7. Germline V gives CDR1 LGHNT, CDR2 FRNRAP. The CDR3 is CASGRTGVDGYTF. The CDR3 DNA is TGTGCTAGTGGCCGAACAGGGGTAGATGGCTACACCTTC.

This clonotype was recorded many times. V is TRBV3-1 and J is TRBJ1-3, with D possibly TRBD1 on 6 matching bases. V lost 6 bases and J lost 0, with 24 bases in between. The CDR3 totals 19 residues. The V gene's germline CDR1 is LGHDT and CDR2 YNNKEL (reference sequence). In nucleotides, the CDR3 is TGTGCCAGCAGGCAGGAGGGGACATCCCTTGGGTCCTCTGGAAACACCATATATTTT. Translating it yields CASRQEGTSLGSSGNTIYF.

The V call is TRBV10-2, the J call TRBJ1-5; no clear D gene. CDR3 length: 12 residues. Germline V CDR1 and CDR2: WSHSY, SAAADI. V was clipped by 2 bases and J by 4 bases, with 3 bases between them. Written as DNA, the CDR3 is TGCGCCAGCAGTGAGGTTAATCAGCCCCAGCATTTT. Encoded protein: CASSEVNQPQHF.

The chain carries TRBV6-1 and TRBJ1-5; a possible D gene is TRBD1 (6 bases). The CDR3 runs 14 residues. V was shortened by 8 bases and J by 5 bases, with 16 bases between the two germline ends. Germline-derived CDR1 and CDR2 are MNHNS and SASEGT. The CDR3 sequence is CASGPDSSYQPQHF. The CDR3 DNA reads as TGTGCCAGCGGCCCGGACAGCTCCTATCAGCCCCAGCATTTT.

The chain has TRBV5-1 and TRBJ2-5; D gene ambiguous. Germline CDR1 reads SGHRS; CDR2 reads YFSETQ. V lost 0 bases and J 1 base, leaving 10 bases between the germline ends. This CDR3 spans 15 amino acids. The CDR3 reads CASSLGRRVQETQYF. For the CDR3, the DNA is TGCGCCAGCAGCTTGGGTAGAAGGGTCCAAGAGACCCAGTACTTC.

In this sample, this clonotype turned up many times. V gene TRBV20-1 combines with J gene TRBJ2-7; 8 nucleotides line up with TRBD2. Unmatched junction bases numbered 7, after V lost 3 bases and J lost 0 bases. The CDR3 covers 15 residues. The germline CDR1 and CDR2 sequences are DFQATT and SNEGSKA (reference sequence). CDR3 sequence (DNA): TGCAGTGCTAGTGGGTTAGCGGGAACCTCCTACGAGCAGTACTTC. This translates into CSASGLAGTSYEQYF.

This clonotype was detected many times. The V and J genes are TRBV6-2 or TRBV6-3 and TRBJ2-4; 7 bases map to TRBD2. The CDR3 length is 15 residues. The V gene end was trimmed by 6 bases and the J gene end by 3 bases; junction bases not matched to a gene: 8. Germline V gene lookup returns CDR1 MNHEY and CDR2 SVGEGT. CDR3 sequence: CASSPGGVDKNIQYF. Written as DNA, the CDR3 is TGTGCCAGCAGCCCGGGGGGTGTCGACAAAAACATTCAGTACTTC.

This clonotype came up many times. J is TRBJ1-2 and V is TRBV9; D gene uncertain. The CDR3 spans 15 residues. The V gene lost 4 bases and the J gene lost 7 bases, with 20 bases spanning the gap. Germline CDR1 is SGDLS and CDR2 is YYNGEE. CDR3 sequence reads: CASSPTPTAEGGYTF. CDR3 DNA sequence: TGTGCCAGCAGCCCTACCCCCACAGCGGAGGGTGGCTACACCTTC.

This clonotype was observed a handful of times. A much bigger clone sits one base away, suggesting this may be a read error. The genes are TRBV12-3 or TRBV12-4 and TRBJ1-1, with a tentative D call TRBD1 (6 bases). The CDR3 has 13 residues. V was trimmed by 8 bases and J by 5 bases, leaving 15 bases between them. CDR3 nucleotides: TGTGCCAGCGCCCGACAGGTGGTAACTGAAGCTTTCTTT. Translated, it gives CASARQVVTEAFF.

At least ten counts were recorded for this clonotype. The CDR3 region has the DNA TGTGCCAGCAGTTTGGTACAGGGTAGGATGGGCTACGAGCAGTACTTC. It is translated as CASSLVQGRMGYEQYF. The chain links TRBV12-3 or TRBV12-4 to TRBJ2-7, with D possibly being TRBD1 (6 bases). Deletions cut 3 bases from V and 3 bases from J, with 18 bases between. This CDR3 spans 16 amino acids.